The T cell receptor (beta chain) described here comes from a study of tumor-infiltrating lymphocytes in oesophageal squamous cell carcinoma. TCRdb redid the calling of the PCR reads with MiXCR, one entry per CDR3 protein. The repertoire includes more than 15,000 distinct CDR3 sequences, 39% of them detected once, and just under 20% sits in the top ten. The receptor comes from a male donor with esophageal squamous cell carcinoma. Material: esophageal tumor tissue.

The CDR3 spells CASTTTGESVNEQFF. In DNA form, the CDR3 reads TGTGCCAGCACCACGACGGGGGAAAGTGTCAATGAGCAGTTCTTC. The rearrangement joins TRBV7-8 to TRBJ2-1, with D perhaps TRBD2 (6 bases). V lost 7 bases, J lost 6 bases, and 19 bases lay in between. This CDR3 has 15 residues. Germline CDR1 reads SGHVS; CDR2 reads FQNEAQ.